Listed below are T cell receptor beta chains from one sample, sequenced in a study of molecular identifiers for immune sequencing clone quantification. A single record per CDR3 protein comes from TCRdb applying MiXCR to the PCR reads. The sample records a few hundred thousand distinct CDR3 sequences, about a quarter being singletons. Sequencing was carried out using naive CD8+ T cells from blood, with Jurkat cell RNA spiked in. The receptors derive from a human donor in good health. Some libraries in this study had Jurkat cell RNA spiked in. The conserved cysteine and the conserved F or W are not part of the CDR3 here.

j_call v_call cdr3_aa
TRBJ1-1 TRBV4-1 ASSQGFKATEAF
TRBJ2-1 TRBV4-3 ASSQETINNEQF
TRBJ2-7 TRBV20-1 SARDRGTSAYEQY
TRBJ2-2 TRBV11-3 ASSAGGREGTGELF
TRBJ2-5 TRBV7-8 ASPGPWETQY
TRBJ2-3 TRBV10-2 ASRGLADTDTQY
TRBJ2-6 TRBV20-1 SARDQAFRYSGANVLT
TRBJ1-1 TRBV9 ASSKPLAGFQTEAF
TRBJ2-3 TRBV4-1 ASSQVSNADTQY
TRBJ2-7 TRBV7-2 ASSSLAGGFWEQY
TRBJ2-3 TRBV5-1 ASSSGTSDRTDTQY
TRBJ2-7 TRBV30 AWRLASGTGPYEQY
TRBJ2-5 TRBV19 ASSIAPNQETQY
TRBJ2-5 TRBV6-2/TRBV6-3 ASSYPGLAGPGIQETQY
TRBJ2-3 TRBV28 ASSILAGRVTDTQY
TRBJ1-5 TRBV29-1 SVAPGSNQPQH
TRBJ2-7 TRBV27 ASRLAGVAYEQY
TRBJ2-2 TRBV19 ASSIAGLNTGELF
TRBJ2-7 TRBV13 ASSSQGAQGKQY
TRBJ2-7 TRBV12-3/TRBV12-4 ASSSHSGPNEQY
TRBJ1-6 TRBV9 ASSRSGRNNSPLH
TRBJ2-7 TRBV30 AWSLGGSEQY
TRBJ2-7 TRBV2 ASRPGLAGGHEQY
TRBJ2-5 TRBV6-2/TRBV6-3 ASRPAGAEPQY
TRBJ1-1 TRBV3-1 ASSQEKSLNTEAL
TRBJ2-7 TRBV5-1 ASSLVAARDNRAHEQY
TRBJ2-5 TRBV24-1 ATSDTNQGSQY
TRBJ2-5 TRBV5-5 ASSWKTGGQETQY
TRBJ1-2 TRBV30 AWRSGQGAFDVYGYT
TRBJ1-1 TRBV7-9 ASSLVFSAYGNTEAF
TRBJ1-6 TRBV5-1 ASSFAESNSPLH
TRBJ2-3 TRBV7-9 ASRAGGADTQY